Below, 4 T cell receptor beta chains from the same sample are listed, as sequenced in a study of T cells in Graves' hyperthyroidism and ophthalmopathy. Amplified regions were TCR beta CDR3 sequences from RNA transcripts. Carried out on the TCR CDR3, a first-round RT-PCR used the HTBI primer set. TCRdb reprocessed the multiplex PCR reads with MiXCR, giving one entry per CDR3 protein. Of 600,000 or so distinct CDR3 sequences detected, around 15% appear once; the ten largest clones hold around 13%. The specimen was blood. These TCRs come from a woman between 45 and 60 years old with Graves' ophthalmopathy.

This clonotype was recorded many times. This chain links TRBV5-1 with TRBJ2-7; D gene unclear. CDR3 size: 14 residues. CDR1 and CDR2 from the germline V gene are SGHRS and YFSETQ. Trimming took 0 bases from V and 3 from J, leaving 10 bases between them. CDR3: CASSLDTPGYEQYF. In DNA, the CDR3 is TGCGCCAGCAGCTTGGATACCCCCGGCTACGAGCAGTACTTC.

This clonotype was counted between two and nine times. One junction end disagrees with the germline gene, perhaps due to a read error. The chain combines TRBV5-1 with TRBJ2-3, with a possible D match to TRBD1 (6 bases). The CDR3 is 13 amino acids. The germline V gene encodes CDR1 SGHRS and CDR2 YFSETQ. The CDR3 reads CASSLMGADTQYF. Here the CDR3 DNA reads TGTGCCAGCAGCTTGATGGGGGCCGATACGCAGTATTTT. Looking up the rest from reference TRBV5-1 and TRBJ2-3 gives the full variable domain: KAGVTQTPRYLIKTRGQQVTLSCSPISGHRSVSWYQQTPGQGLQFLFEYFSETQRNKGNFPGRFSGRQFSNSRSEMNVSTLELGDSALYLCASSLMGADTQYFGPGTRLTVL.

This clonotype occurred many times. The chain links TRBV5-1 to TRBJ2-2; no reliable D call. The CDR3 is 16 amino acids. The V and J ends lost 1 base and 0 bases respectively, with 10 bases between them. Germline assignment: CDR1 SGHRS and CDR2 YFSETQ. CDR3 in DNA: TGCGCCAGCAGCTTGTTTGCGGCAACGAACACCGGGGAGCTGTTTTTT. Translating it yields CASSLFAATNTGELFF.

This clonotype occurred many times. The rearrangement links TRBV7-2 to TRBJ2-7, with D tentatively TRBD1 or TRBD2 (5 bases each). This CDR3 contains 14 residues. Germline CDR1 reads SGHTA; CDR2 reads FQGNSA. Trimming removed 5 bases from V and 5 bases from J, with 16 bases in between. The CDR3 DNA reads as TGTGCCAGCAGCCCTGGGACGACGACTGACGAGCAGTACTTC. It translates to CASSPGTTTDEQYF.